This T cell receptor (beta chain) came from a study of T cells in Graves' hyperthyroidism and ophthalmopathy. General study findings and limits: Separation of ophthalmopathy from stable hyperthyroidism was achieved by a 13 V-J model.

Amplification yielded TCR beta CDR3 regions, with RNA transcripts as the source. First-round RT-PCR of the TCR CDR3 relied on the HTBI primer set. TCRdb re-called the multiplex PCR reads through MiXCR, storing one row per CDR3 protein. This repertoire shows approximately 690,000 distinct CDR3 sequences, approximately 15% found once; its top ten account for around 12%. The V end was cut by 8 bases, the J end by 4 bases, with 18 bases between. Germline CDR1 MDHEN, CDR2 SYDVKM. This CDR3 contains 15 residues. This clonotype was seen many times. The antigen is unknown. This chain uses TRBV28 with TRBJ2-1; the D call may be TRBD1 or TRBD2 (5 bases each). The sample consisted of blood. The origin of this receptor is a woman in her fifties or sixties with Graves' ophthalmopathy. DNA for the CDR3: TGTGCCAGCGGGTCACGAGGGGTCGGGTACAATGAGCAGTTCTTC. Its translation is CASGSRGVGYNEQFF.